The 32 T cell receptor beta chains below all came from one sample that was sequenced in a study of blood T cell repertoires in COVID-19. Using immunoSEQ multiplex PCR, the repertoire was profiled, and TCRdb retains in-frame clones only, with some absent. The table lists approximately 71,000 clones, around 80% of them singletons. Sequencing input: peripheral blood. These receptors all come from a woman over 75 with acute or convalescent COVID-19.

CDR3 nucleotides: TGTGCCAGCAGCTTACGGAGACTAGTGACCTCTAGTTGGACCAATGAGCAGTTCTTC. Translation gives CASSLRRLVTSSWTNEQFF. This sequence joins TRBV7-8 and TRBJ2-1; tentatively, D is TRBD2 (6 bases). The CDR3 consists of 19 residues. V gave up 2 bases and J gave up 6 bases, with 26 bases separating them. From germline, CDR1 is SGHVS and CDR2 FQNEAQ.

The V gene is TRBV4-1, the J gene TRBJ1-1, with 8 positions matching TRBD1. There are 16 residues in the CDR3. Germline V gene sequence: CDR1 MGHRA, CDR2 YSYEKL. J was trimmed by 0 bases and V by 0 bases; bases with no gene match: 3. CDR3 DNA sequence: TGCGCCAGCAGCCAAGATGAGACAGGGGTGAACACTGAAGCTTTCTTT. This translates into CASSQDETGVNTEAFF.

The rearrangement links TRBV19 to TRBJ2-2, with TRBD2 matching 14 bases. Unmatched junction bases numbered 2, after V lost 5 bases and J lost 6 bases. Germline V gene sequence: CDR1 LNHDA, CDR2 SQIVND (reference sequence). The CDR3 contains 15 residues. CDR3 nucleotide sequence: TGTGCCAGTAGTCTGGGACTAGCGGGAGCCGGGGAGCTGTTTTTT. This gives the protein CASSLGLAGAGELFF.

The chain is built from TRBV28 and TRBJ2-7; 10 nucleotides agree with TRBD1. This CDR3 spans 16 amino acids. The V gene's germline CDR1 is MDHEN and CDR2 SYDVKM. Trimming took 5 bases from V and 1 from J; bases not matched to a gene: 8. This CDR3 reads CASSPLGTGDSYEQYF. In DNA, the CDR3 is TGTGCCAGCAGTCCCCTCGGGACAGGGGATTCCTACGAGCAGTACTTC. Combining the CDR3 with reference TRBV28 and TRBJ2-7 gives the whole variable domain DVKVTQSSRYLVKRTGEKVFLECVQDMDHENMFWYRQDPGLGLRLIYFSYDVKMKEKGDIPEGYSVSREKKERFSLILESASTNQTSMYLCASSPLGTGDSYEQYFGPGTRLTVT.

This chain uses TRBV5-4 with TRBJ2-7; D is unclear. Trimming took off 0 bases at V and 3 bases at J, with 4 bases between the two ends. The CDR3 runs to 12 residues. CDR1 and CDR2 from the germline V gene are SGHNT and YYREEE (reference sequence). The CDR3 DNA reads TGTGCCAGCAGCTTGGACGGCTACGAGCAGTACTTC. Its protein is CASSLDGYEQYF.

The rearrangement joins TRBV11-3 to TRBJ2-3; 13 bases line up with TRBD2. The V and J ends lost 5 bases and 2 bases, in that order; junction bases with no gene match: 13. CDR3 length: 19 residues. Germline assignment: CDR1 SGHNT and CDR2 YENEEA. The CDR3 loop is CASSRGLAGEGWVTDTQYF. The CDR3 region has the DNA TGTGCCAGCAGCCGCGGACTAGCGGGAGAGGGGTGGGTCACAGATACGCAGTATTTT.

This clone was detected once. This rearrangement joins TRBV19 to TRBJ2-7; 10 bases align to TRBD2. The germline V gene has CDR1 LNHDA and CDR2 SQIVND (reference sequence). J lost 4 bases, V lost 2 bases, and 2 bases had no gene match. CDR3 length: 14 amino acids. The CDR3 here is CASSILAGVYEQYF. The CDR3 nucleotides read TGTGCCAGTAGTATACTAGCGGGAGTATACGAGCAGTACTTC.

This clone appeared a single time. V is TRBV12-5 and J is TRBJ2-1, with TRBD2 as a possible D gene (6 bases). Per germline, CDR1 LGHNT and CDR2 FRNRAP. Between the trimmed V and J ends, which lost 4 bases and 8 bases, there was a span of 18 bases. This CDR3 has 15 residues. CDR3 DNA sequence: TGTGCTAGTGGTTGGGGTAGCGGCAGTAGGGATGAGCAGTTCTTC. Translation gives CASGWGSGSRDEQFF. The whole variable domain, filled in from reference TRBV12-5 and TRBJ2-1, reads DARVTQTPRHKVTEMGQEVTMRCQPILGHNTVFWYRQTMMQGLELLAYFRNRAPLDDSGMPKDRFSAEMPDATLATLKIQPSEPRDSAVYFCASGWGSGSRDEQFFGPGTRLTVL.

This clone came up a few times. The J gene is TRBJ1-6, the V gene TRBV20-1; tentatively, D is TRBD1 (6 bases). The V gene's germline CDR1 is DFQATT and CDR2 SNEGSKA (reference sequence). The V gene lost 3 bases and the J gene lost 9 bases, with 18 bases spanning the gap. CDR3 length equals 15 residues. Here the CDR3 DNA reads TGCAGTGCTAGTGACTGGGGGGGGCACGGTTCACCCCTCCACTTT. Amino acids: CSASDWGGHGSPLHF.

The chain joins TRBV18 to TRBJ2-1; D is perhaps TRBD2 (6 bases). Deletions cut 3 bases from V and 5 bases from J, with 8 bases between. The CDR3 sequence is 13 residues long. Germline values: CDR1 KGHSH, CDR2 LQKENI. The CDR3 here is CASSPRENNEQFF. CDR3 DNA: TGTGCCAGCTCACCTCGGGAGAACAATGAGCAGTTCTTC.

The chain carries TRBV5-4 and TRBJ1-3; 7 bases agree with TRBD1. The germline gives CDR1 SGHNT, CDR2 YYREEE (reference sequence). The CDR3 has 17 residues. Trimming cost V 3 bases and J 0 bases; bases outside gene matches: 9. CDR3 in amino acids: CASSSATGRYSGNTIYF. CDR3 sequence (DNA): TGTGCCAGCAGCTCAGCGACAGGGCGCTACTCTGGAAACACCATATATTTT.

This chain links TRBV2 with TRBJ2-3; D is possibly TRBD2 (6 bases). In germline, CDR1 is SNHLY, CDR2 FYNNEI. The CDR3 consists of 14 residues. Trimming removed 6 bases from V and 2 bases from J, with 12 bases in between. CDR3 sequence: CASRGRGFTDTQYF. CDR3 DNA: TGTGCCAGCAGGGGGCGGGGATTCACAGATACGCAGTATTTT.

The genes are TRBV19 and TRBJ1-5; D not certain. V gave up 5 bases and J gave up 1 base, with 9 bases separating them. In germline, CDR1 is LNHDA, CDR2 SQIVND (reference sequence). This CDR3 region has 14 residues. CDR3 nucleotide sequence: TGTGCCAGTAGTTCAGAACCAAGCAATCAGCCCCAGCATTTT. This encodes CASSSEPSNQPQHF. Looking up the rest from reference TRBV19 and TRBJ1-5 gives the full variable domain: DGGITQSPKYLFRKEGQNVTLSCEQNLNHDAMYWYRQDPGQGLRLIYYSQIVNDFQKGDIAEGYSVSREKKESFPLTVTSAQKNPTAFYLCASSSEPSNQPQHFGDGTRLSIL.

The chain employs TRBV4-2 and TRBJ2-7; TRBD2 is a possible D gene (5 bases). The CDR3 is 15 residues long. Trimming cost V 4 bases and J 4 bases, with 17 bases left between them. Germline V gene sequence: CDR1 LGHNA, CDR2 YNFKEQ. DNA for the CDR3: TGTGCCAGCAGCCCCCGGGATAGCGAGAGTTACGAGCAGTACTTC. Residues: CASSPRDSESYEQYF.

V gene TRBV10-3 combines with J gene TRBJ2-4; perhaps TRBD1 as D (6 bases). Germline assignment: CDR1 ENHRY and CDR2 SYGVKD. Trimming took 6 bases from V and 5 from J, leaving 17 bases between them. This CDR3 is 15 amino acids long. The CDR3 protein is CAISATGNGENIQYF. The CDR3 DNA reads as TGTGCCATCAGCGCAACAGGGAACGGGGAAAACATTCAGTACTTC.

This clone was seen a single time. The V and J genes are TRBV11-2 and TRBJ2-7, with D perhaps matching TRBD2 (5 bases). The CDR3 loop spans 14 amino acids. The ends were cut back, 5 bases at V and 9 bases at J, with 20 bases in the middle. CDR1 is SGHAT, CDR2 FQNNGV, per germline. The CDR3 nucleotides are TGTGCCAGCAGCCCCCCGGGCGGGTGGTCGTGGCAGTACTTC. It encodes CASSPPGGWSWQYF.

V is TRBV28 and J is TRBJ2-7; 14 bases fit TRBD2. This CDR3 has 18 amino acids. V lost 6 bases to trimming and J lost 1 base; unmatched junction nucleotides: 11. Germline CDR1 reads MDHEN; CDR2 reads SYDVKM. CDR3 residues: CASSPLWTSGRRSYEQYF. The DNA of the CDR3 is TGTGCCAGCAGCCCACTTTGGACTAGCGGGAGGCGTTCCTACGAGCAGTACTTC.

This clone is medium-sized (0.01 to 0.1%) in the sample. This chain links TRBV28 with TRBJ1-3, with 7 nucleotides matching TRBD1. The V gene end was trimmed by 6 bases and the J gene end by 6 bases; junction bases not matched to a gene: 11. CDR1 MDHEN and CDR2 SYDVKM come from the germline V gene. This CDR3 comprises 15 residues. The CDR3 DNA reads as TGTGCCAGCAGCCCCCGGGACAGCCTAGCAAACACCATATATTTT. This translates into CASSPRDSLANTIYF.

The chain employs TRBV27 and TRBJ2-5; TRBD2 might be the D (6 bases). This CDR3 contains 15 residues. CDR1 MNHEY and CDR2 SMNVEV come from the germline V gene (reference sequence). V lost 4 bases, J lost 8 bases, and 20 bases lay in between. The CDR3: CASSSSVGTAGTQYF. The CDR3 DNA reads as TGTGCCAGCAGTTCCTCCGTGGGGACCGCGGGAACCCAGTACTTC.

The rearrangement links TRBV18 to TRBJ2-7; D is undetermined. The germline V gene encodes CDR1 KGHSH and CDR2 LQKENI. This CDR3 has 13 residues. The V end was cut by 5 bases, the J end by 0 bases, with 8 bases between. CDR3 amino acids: CASSTQVSYEQYF. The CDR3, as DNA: TGTGCCAGCTCAACTCAGGTCTCCTACGAGCAGTACTTC.

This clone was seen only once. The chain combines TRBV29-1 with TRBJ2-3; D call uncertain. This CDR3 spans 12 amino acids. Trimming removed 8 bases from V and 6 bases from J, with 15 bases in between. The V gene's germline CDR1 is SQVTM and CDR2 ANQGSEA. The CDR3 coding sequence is TGCAGCCCCCGCTCTAGTGGGGATACGCAGTATTTT. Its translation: CSPRSSGDTQYF.

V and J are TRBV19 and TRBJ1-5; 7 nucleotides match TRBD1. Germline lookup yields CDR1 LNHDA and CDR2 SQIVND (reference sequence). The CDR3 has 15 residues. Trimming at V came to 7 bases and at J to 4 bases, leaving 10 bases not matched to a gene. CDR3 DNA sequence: TGTGCCAGTACTAATGGGGGACAGTGGAATCAGCCCCAGCATTTT. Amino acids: CASTNGGQWNQPQHF.

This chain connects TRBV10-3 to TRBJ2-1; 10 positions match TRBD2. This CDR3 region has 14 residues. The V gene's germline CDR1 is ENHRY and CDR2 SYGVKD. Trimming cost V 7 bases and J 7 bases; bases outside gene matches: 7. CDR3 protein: CAIMSGRAENEQFF. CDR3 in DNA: TGTGCCATCATGAGCGGGAGGGCCGAGAATGAGCAGTTCTTC.

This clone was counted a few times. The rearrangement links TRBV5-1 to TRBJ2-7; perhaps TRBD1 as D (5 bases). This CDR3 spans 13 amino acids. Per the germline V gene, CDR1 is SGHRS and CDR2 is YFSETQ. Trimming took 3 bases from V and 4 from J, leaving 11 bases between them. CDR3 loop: CASSSAGRYEQYF. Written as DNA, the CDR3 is TGCGCCAGCAGCTCGGCAGGGCGGTACGAGCAGTACTTC.

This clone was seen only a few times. CDR3: CASSLPRTAREDHEQFF. CDR3 in DNA: TGTGCCAGCAGCTTGCCCCGGACCGCGCGGGAGGACCATGAGCAGTTCTTC. This chain connects TRBV5-6 to TRBJ2-1; 8 positions match TRBD2. CDR3 length: 17 amino acids. J gave up 8 bases and V 1 base, and 14 bases lay outside the gene matches. The germline V gene has CDR1 SGHDT and CDR2 YYEEEE.

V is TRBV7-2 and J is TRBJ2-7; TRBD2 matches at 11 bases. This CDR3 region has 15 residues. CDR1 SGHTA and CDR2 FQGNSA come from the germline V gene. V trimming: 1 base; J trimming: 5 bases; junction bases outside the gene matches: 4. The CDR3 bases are TGTGCCAGCAGCTTAGTAGCGGGAGGGCTTCACGAGCAGTACTTC. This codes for CASSLVAGGLHEQYF.

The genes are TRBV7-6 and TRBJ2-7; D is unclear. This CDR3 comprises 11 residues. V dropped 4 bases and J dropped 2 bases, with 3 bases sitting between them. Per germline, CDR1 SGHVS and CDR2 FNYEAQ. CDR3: CASSSTYEQYF. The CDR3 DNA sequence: TGTGCCAGCAGCTCTACCTACGAGCAGTACTTC.

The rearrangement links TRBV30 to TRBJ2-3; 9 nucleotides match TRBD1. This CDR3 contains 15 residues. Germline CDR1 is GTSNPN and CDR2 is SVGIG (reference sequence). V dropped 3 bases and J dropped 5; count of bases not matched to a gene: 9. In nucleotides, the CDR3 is TGTGCCTGGAGCGCCGGGACAGGGAGAGGAGATACGCAGTATTTT. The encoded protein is CAWSAGTGRGDTQYF.

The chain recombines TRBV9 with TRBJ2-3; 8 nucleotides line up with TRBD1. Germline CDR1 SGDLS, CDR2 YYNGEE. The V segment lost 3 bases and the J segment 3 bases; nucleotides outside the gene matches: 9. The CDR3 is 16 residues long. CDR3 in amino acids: CASSAWTGKGTDTQYF. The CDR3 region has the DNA TGTGCCAGCAGCGCTTGGACAGGGAAGGGAACAGATACGCAGTATTTT.

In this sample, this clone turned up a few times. Written as DNA, the CDR3 is TGCGCCAGCAGCTTCAGGACTAGCGGGGCCACCGGGGAGCTGTTTTTT. Protein product: CASSFRTSGATGELFF. The gene calls are TRBV5-1 and TRBJ2-2, with TRBD2 identical over 12 bases. With 2 bases clipped from V and 4 bases from J, the junction kept 3 bases outside the gene matches. This CDR3 spans 16 amino acids. Germline-derived CDR1 and CDR2 are SGHRS and YFSETQ.

The CDR3 reads CASSFSGLAGRGPAGELFF. In DNA, the CDR3 is TGTGCCAGCAGCTTTTCGGGACTAGCGGGACGGGGTCCAGCCGGGGAGCTGTTTTTT. The rearrangement uses TRBV7-6 and TRBJ2-2; 13 bases match TRBD2. The CDR3 runs to 19 residues. The germline V gene has CDR1 SGHVS and CDR2 FNYEAQ. Trimming cost V 3 bases and J 6 bases; bases outside gene matches: 13.

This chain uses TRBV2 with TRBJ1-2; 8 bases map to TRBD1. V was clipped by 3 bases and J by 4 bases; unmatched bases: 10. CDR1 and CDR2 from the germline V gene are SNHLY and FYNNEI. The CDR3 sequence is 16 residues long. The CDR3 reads CASSELGTGALYGYTF. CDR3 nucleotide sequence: TGTGCCAGCAGTGAGCTCGGGACAGGAGCCCTCTATGGCTACACCTTC. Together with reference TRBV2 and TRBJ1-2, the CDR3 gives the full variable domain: EPEVTQTPSHQVTQMGQEVILRCVPISNHLYFYWYRQILGQKVEFLVSFYNNEISEKSEIFDDQFSVERPDGSNFTLKIRSTKLEDSAMYFCASSELGTGALYGYTFGSGTRLTVV.